A single sample is the source of the 2 T cell receptor delta chains below, sequenced in a study of γδ T cells in repeated Plasmodium falciparum infection. Vgamma9/Vdelta2+ and Vdelta2-negative gammadelta T cells were flow-sorted from PBMC for bulk sequencing. TCRdb re-called the multiplex PCR reads via CATT. The sample has tens of thousands of delta-chain clones; about 2% are singletons. The specimen was gamma-delta T cells from blood. The receptors come from a pool of human donors (malaria-infected and uninfected, not separated).

This clone has a handful of counts. Translating this DNA gives a protein that differs at residue 15 from the TCRdb one, which belongs to a much larger clone; a read error is likely, and the protein shown is this translation. The gene calls are TRDV3 and TRDJ1; TRDD2 agrees at 7 bases. The J gene was not available in TCRdb and was assigned here by matching the DNA to germline segments. The CDR3 has 23 amino acids. Trimming at V came to 2 bases and at J to 0 bases, leaving 33 bases not matched to a gene. Germline V gene sequence: CDR1 TVYSNPD, CDR2 GDNSRS (reference sequence). Written as DNA, the CDR3 is TGTGCCTTTCCCATTCCTACGATCTCGGCGAAGCATAGATACTGCATGTACACCGATAAACTCATCTTT. Encoded protein: CAFPIPTISAKHRYCMYTDKLIF. Variable domain in full (rest from reference TRDV3 and TRDJ1): CDKVTQSSPDQTVASGSEVVLLCTYDTVYSNPDLFWYRIRPDYSFQFVFYGDNSRSEGADFTQGRFSVKHILTQKAFHLVISPVRTEDSATYYCAFPIPTISAKHRYCMYTDKLIFGKGTRVTVEP.

In regard to this clone: This likely reflects a read error, since a far larger clone is one base away. This CDR3 is also generated by other DNA sequences in the sample. This chain uses TRDV3 with TRDJ1; tentatively, D is TRDD3 (6 bases). Here the J gene was assigned by germline matching of the DNA, as TCRdb has none. Germline-derived CDR1 and CDR2 are TVYSNPD and GDNSRS (reference sequence). The ends were cut back, 1 base at V and 0 bases at J, with 21 bases in the middle. The length of the CDR3 is 17 residues. The CDR3 region is CAFNGNPGGLYTDKLIF. The CDR3 nucleotides are TGTGCCTTTAATGGTAATCCCGGGGGACTGTACACCGATAAACTCATCTTT.